This section outlines one T cell receptor (beta chain) sequence together with its context. V was cut by 7 bases and J by 1 base, with 17 bases left in between. This CDR3 has 16 residues. Germline V lookup: CDR1 LNHDA, CDR2 SQIVND (reference sequence). This entry belongs to a study of blood T cell repertoires in COVID-19. About the research overall: Whether acute or convalescent, the COVID-19 samples came from the United States, Italy and Spain.

Profiling relied on immunoSEQ multiplex PCR, and the TCRdb table lists in-frame clones only, not all of them. Of roughly 150,000 clones detected, about 86% appear once; the ten largest clones hold approximately 4%. The sequenced sample was peripheral blood. The sequence was obtained from a woman in her 70s with acute or convalescent COVID-19. The rearrangement links TRBV19 to TRBJ1-5; a possible D gene is TRBD1 (5 bases). CDR3 coding DNA: TGTGCCAGTAAAGCTCTCGGGGGGGACAGCAATCAGCCCCAGCATTTT. Residues: CASKALGGDSNQPQHF. Variable domain in full (rest from reference TRBV19 and TRBJ1-5): DGGITQSPKYLFRKEGQNVTLSCEQNLNHDAMYWYRQDPGQGLRLIYYSQIVNDFQKGDIAEGYSVSREKKESFPLTVTSAQKNPTAFYLCASKALGGDSNQPQHFGDGTRLSIL.